This T cell receptor (beta chain) was retrieved from a study of blood T cell repertoires in COVID-19 (dated by TCRdb to the early 2020s). A note on the overall study: Samples from collaborators originated in the United States, Italy and Spain and spanned both the acute and convalescent phases of COVID-19. The prospective study material was composed of cDNA or gDNA derived from T cells, B-cell-depleted T cells, or PBMCs. Subjects who had been exposed to COVID-19, were actively infected with it, or had recovered from it provided the deeply sampled blood TCRbeta repertoires that made up the dataset. A freely available public database, intended as a resource for researchers studying the immune response to SARS-CoV-2, is where the repertoires were released. The samples were drawn from two sources: the first 160 participants of the ongoing ImmuneRACE study, and over 950 subjects contributed by 6 global collaborators. The sample metadata nearly always contained a de-identified subject ID, COVID-19 status, age in years and sex. HLA class I and class II types, where available, came from metadata supplied by the sample provider rather than from assay-based typing. What the work shows at the level of the full study, not this receptor alone: The quantity of clinical and demographic metadata differed by source and by participant and was supplied without curation.

Comments on this clone: The target of this receptor is not known. It has no much larger one-base neighbor in the sample; base qualities were not kept.

The immunoSEQ Assay, a bias-controlled multiplex PCR, was used to amplify TCRbeta CDR3 regions from genomic DNA. As for the authors' bioinformatics: Nucleated cell counts per sample were estimated from amplification of reference gene primers within the assay. Sequence reads were collapsed and filtered to measure the absolute abundance of every unique TCRbeta CDR3 rearrangement. For each sample, productive Simpson clonality was calculated as the square root of Simpson's diversity index over productive rearrangements. Sourced from immuneACCESS, this table was stored by TCRdb with only in-frame sequences that have V and J called. A share of the clones is absent; for the studies checked, an unresolved V gene accounts for under half, and the remainder has no known explanation. Clone size and V and J calls were adopted from that table, with D and trimming inferred from the DNA. Across this sample there are about 300,000 clones, with about nine tenths seen only once. The biggest ten clones account for around 9.3% of the sample.

The CDR3 holds 15 amino acids from the cysteine to the phenylalanine. The kept DNA is CDR3 alone, 45 bases in frame from the first base. CDR1 SGHDT and CDR2 YYEEEE were looked up in the germline V gene. Compared with germline, V lacks 4 bases and J lacks 9 bases; bases without a gene match: 9. Participants in the prospective study were enrolled through a virtual design, were aged roughly 18 to 100 years, and lived in roughly 24 United States geographic areas. Cohort assignment in the prospective study relied on participant-reported clinical history from a screening survey and a study questionnaire. For ImmuneRACE Cohort 3, a participant was defined as recovered based on two consecutive negative NP/OP PCR tests, clearance by a healthcare professional, or resolution of symptoms. Mobile phlebotomists in the prospective study collected whole blood, serum and a nasopharyngeal or oropharyngeal swab from every participant. Prospective study participants could optionally give additional blood draws and questionnaires over an approximately two-month period. Before DNA extraction, blood samples from the prospective study were shipped at room temperature or frozen.

The sample taken for sequencing was PBMCs or T cells enriched from blood (not recorded which). The TCR was taken from a woman aged 18-30 years who had recovered from COVID-19. The chain employs TRBV5-6 and TRBJ1-6; TRBD1 fits 8 bases in the junction. The DNA reads TGTGCCAGCAGCCGGATGGACAGGGTCATTTCACCCCTCCACTTT. This translates into CASSRMDRVISPLHF.